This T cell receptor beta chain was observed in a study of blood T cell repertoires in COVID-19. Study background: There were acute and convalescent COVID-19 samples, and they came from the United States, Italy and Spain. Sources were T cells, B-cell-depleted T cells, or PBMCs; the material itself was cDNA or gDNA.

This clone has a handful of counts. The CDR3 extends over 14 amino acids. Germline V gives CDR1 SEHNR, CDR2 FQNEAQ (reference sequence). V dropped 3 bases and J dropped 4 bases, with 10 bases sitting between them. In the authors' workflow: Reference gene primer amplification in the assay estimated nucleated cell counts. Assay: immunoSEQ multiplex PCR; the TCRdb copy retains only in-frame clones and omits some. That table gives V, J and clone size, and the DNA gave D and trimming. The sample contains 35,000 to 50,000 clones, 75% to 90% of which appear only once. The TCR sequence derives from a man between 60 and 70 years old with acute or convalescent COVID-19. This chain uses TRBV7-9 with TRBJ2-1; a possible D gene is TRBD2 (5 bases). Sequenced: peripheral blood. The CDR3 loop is CASSLTRGYNEQFF. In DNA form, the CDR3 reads TGTGCCAGCAGCTTGACCCGGGGTTACAATGAGCAGTTCTTC.